Presented here are 14 T cell receptor beta chains from one specimen sequenced in a study of shared clonotypes between healthy human individuals. Only in-frame clones appear in the TCRdb table, and some are missing; sequencing was by immunoSEQ multiplex PCR. The table includes 2,500,000 or so clones, more than 85% detected once. The sample was naive CD4+ T cells from PBMCs. Described subset: CD45RA+ positively selected. Receptors originate from a man between 18 and 35 years old in good health. Some clones in this sample may be carry-over from other donors' samples.

J is TRBJ1-1 and V is TRBV29-1, with 7 bases aligning to TRBD1. Trimming took 4 bases from V and 1 from J; bases not matched to a gene: 3. This CDR3 contains 13 residues. Germline loops: CDR1 SQVTM, CDR2 ANQGSEA. This CDR3 is CSVVRGKNTEAFF. In DNA form, the CDR3 reads TGCAGCGTTGTCAGGGGGAAGAACACTGAAGCTTTCTTT.

The CDR3 DNA follows: TGTGCCAGCAGTTTTCGGGCCGGGACGGCGCTACAGGAGCAGTACTTC. This codes for CASSFRAGTALQEQYF. The gene calls are TRBV28 and TRBJ2-7; D could derive from TRBD1 or TRBD2 (5 bases each). The V and J ends lost 3 bases and 7 bases respectively, with 22 bases between them. CDR1 and CDR2 from the germline V gene are MDHEN and SYDVKM. The CDR3 sequence is 16 residues long.

The chain is built from TRBV18 and TRBJ1-4; 9 nucleotides agree with TRBD1. The CDR3 is 16 residues long. Germline CDR1 reads KGHSH; CDR2 reads LQKENI. Trimming took 4 bases from V and 1 from J; bases not matched to a gene: 4. The CDR3, as DNA: TGTGCCAGCTCACTCGGGACAGGGAGAACTAATGAAAAACTGTTTTTT. It yields the protein CASSLGTGRTNEKLFF.

This sequence joins TRBV14 and TRBJ2-7; 10 nucleotides line up with TRBD2. CDR1 and CDR2 (germline): SGHDN, FVKESK. The V gene end was trimmed by 2 bases and the J gene end by 4 bases; junction bases not matched to a gene: 17. This CDR3 contains 19 residues. CDR3 sequence (DNA): TGTGCCAGCAGCCAATATACGTATTCTAGCGGGGGTGGTCGGTACGAGCAGTACTTC. Residues: CASSQYTYSSGGGRYEQYF. The full variable domain, rest sourced from reference TRBV14 and TRBJ2-7, is EAGVTQFPSHSVIEKGQTVTLRCDPISGHDNLYWYRRVMGKEIKFLLHFVKESKQDESGMPNNRFLAERTGGTYSTLKVQPAELEDSGVYFCASSQYTYSSGGGRYEQYFGPGTRLTVT.

The chain employs TRBV19 and TRBJ2-7; the D gene is possibly TRBD2 (6 bases). CDR3 length: 15 amino acids. The V end lost 6 bases, the J end lost 0 bases, and 15 bases lay between the germline ends. CDR1 is LNHDA and CDR2 is SQIVND in the germline V gene (reference sequence). CDR3 nucleotides: TGTGCCAGTAGGCCACGGGCGGGAATCTCCTACGAGCAGTACTTC. Translation: CASRPRAGISYEQYF.

This rearrangement joins TRBV4-3 to TRBJ1-3, with TRBD1 matching 8 bases. CDR3 length: 16 amino acids. V shed 3 bases, J shed 0 bases, and the junction held 4 bases outside the gene matches. Germline V CDR1 and CDR2: LGHNA, YSLEER. CDR3 coding DNA: TGCGCCAGCAGCCATACTGGGACAGGCTCTGGAAACACCATATATTTT. Translating it yields CASSHTGTGSGNTIYF.

CDR3 DNA: TGTGCCAGCAGCTTATCCCCACAGACAACCCGAAACACCATATATTTT. Translated: CASSLSPQTTRNTIYF. The chain joins TRBV11-2 to TRBJ1-3; no clear D. There are 16 residues in the CDR3. Germline values: CDR1 SGHAT, CDR2 FQNNGV. V lost 2 bases and J lost 5, with 16 bases in between.

The CDR3 DNA reads as TGCGCCAGCAGCCATTTCAGGACTAGCGGGAGCGACGAGCAGTACTTC. The encoded protein is CASSHFRTSGSDEQYF. This chain connects TRBV4-3 to TRBJ2-7; 13 bases are shared with TRBD2. The CDR3 consists of 16 residues. After removal of 3 bases from V and 5 bases from J, the junction contained 7 bases not matched to a gene. Germline CDR1 LGHNA, CDR2 YSLEER.

This clone came up once. The rearrangement links TRBV11-2 to TRBJ2-5, with D perhaps matching TRBD1 (6 bases). The length of the CDR3 is 16 residues. V was pared by 5 bases and J by 4 bases, with 20 bases between. Germline assignment: CDR1 SGHAT and CDR2 FQNNGV. The CDR3 nucleotides are TGTGCCAGCAGCCCTCGTTCTGGGAGAGGGGGAGAGACCCAGTACTTC. As protein: CASSPRSGRGGETQYF.

The V call is TRBV4-1, the J call TRBJ2-5; TRBD1 aligns across 11 bases. CDR1 MGHRA and CDR2 YSYEKL come from the germline V gene. Trimming cost V 2 bases and J 5 bases; bases outside gene matches: 4. The CDR3 totals 15 residues. CDR3 in amino acids: CASSQSGTGGETQYF. The DNA for the CDR3 is TGCGCCAGCAGCCAATCCGGGACAGGGGGGGAGACCCAGTACTTC.

The DNA of the CDR3 is TGTGCCAGCAGTTGGGGGGGGGCGAATAGAACTAATGAAAAACTGTTTTTT. Its protein product is CASSWGGANRTNEKLFF. V usage is TRBV27 and J usage is TRBJ1-4; D may be TRBD1 (6 bases). The ends were cut back, 4 bases at V and 1 base at J, with 16 bases in the middle. CDR3 length: 17 amino acids. Germline CDR1 reads MNHEY; CDR2 reads SMNVEV (reference sequence). Using reference TRBV27 and TRBJ1-4 for the parts outside the CDR3, the full variable domain is EAQVTQNPRYLITVTGKKLTVTCSQNMNHEYMSWYRQDPGLGLRQIYYSMNVEVTDKGDVPEGYKVSRKEKRNFPLILESPSPNQTSLYFCASSWGGANRTNEKLFFGSGTQLSVL.

The CDR3 nucleotides are TGTGCCAGCAGCCCCTGGTCGAACACTGAAGCTTTCTTT. Residues: CASSPWSNTEAFF. The chain combines TRBV11-1 with TRBJ1-1; no clear D. The CDR3 is 13 amino acids. CDR1 is SGHAT and CDR2 is FQDESV in the germline V gene (reference sequence). V lost 5 bases, J lost 1 base, and 8 bases lay in between.

The chain employs TRBV28 and TRBJ2-1, with 9 bases fitting TRBD1. Germline trimming cut 7 bases from V and 1 base from J; bases unmatched to any gene: 8. Germline lookup yields CDR1 MDHEN and CDR2 SYDVKM. The CDR3 is 16 amino acids. This CDR3 reads CASTLGGTGSYNEQFF. In DNA form, the CDR3 reads TGTGCCAGCACCCTGGGAGGGACAGGGTCCTACAATGAGCAGTTCTTC.

The CDR3 region is CASRGFAAQETQYF. In DNA, the CDR3 is TGCGCCAGCAGGGGTTTCGCGGCCCAAGAGACCCAGTACTTC. This chain joins TRBV5-1 and TRBJ2-5; D unresolved. CDR1 SGHRS and CDR2 YFSETQ come from the germline V gene. This CDR3 contains 14 residues. Trimming left V 5 bases short and J 1 base short, with 12 bases between.